These 16 T cell receptor beta chains came from one sample sequenced in a study of T cells expressing NK-cell markers (dated by TCRdb to about 2020). The library was produced with 5' RACE. The data were produced on an Illumina HiSeq 2000. The reads were reprocessed in TCRdb, with one entry per CDR3 protein sequence and no accompanying DNA. This sample's table has entries for about half a million distinct CDR3 sequences. The ten largest clones add up to almost 1.5% of the sample. What was sequenced was blood T cells: a sorted CD56 or NKG2C T cell subset, CD4+ or CD8+ T cells, or bulk PBMC T cells (not recorded which). These receptors came from a woman aged 50 to 60 in good health. Donor details come from another sample of the same person, matched by shared clones.

The rearrangement uses TRBV12-3 or TRBV12-4 and TRBJ2-1; the D call of TRBD1 rests on TCRdb alone, since no DNA is present to check it. The CDR3 has 12 amino acids. The CDR3 loop is CASSGSGVEQFF.

V usage is TRBV4-1 and J usage is TRBJ2-3; TCRdb names TRBD1, which stays unverified in the absence of DNA. CDR3 length: 15 amino acids. CDR1 and CDR2 from the germline V gene are MGHRA and YSYEKL. CDR3 sequence reads: CASSQPGQGRDTQYF.

V and J are TRBV3-1 and TRBJ1-6. The germline V gene encodes CDR1 LGHDT and CDR2 YNNKEL (reference sequence). This CDR3 spans 15 amino acids. CDR3: CASSQNVHSWSPLHF.

This chain uses TRBV6-2 or TRBV6-3 with TRBJ1-2; TCRdb lists TRBD1, though no DNA is available to test this call. The CDR3 covers 13 residues. Germline CDR1 is MNHEY and CDR2 is SVGEGT. The CDR3 is CASSPGVLYGYTF.

The rearrangement joins TRBV12-3 or TRBV12-4 to TRBJ1-1. The CDR3 is 13 amino acids. The CDR3: CASSLRAYTEAFF.

The V call is TRBV24-1, the J call TRBJ2-3. Germline V gives CDR1 KGHDR, CDR2 SFDVKD. The CDR3 spans 15 residues. Here the CDR3 reads CATSDLGKPTDTQYF.

The genes are TRBV24-1 and TRBJ2-3. CDR1 KGHDR and CDR2 SFDVKD come from the germline V gene. The CDR3 contains 16 residues. The CDR3 spells CATSDFFETSTDTQYF.

V gene TRBV12-3 or TRBV12-4 combines with J gene TRBJ1-1; TCRdb selects TRBD1, and the lack of DNA leaves this call unchecked. The CDR3 extends over 15 amino acids. The CDR3 sequence: CASSSVGGANTEAFF.

This rearrangement joins TRBV27 to TRBJ2-1; as DNA is missing, the TRBD2 call by TCRdb cannot be tested. CDR3 size: 16 residues. Germline V gene data show CDR1 as MNHEY and CDR2 as SMNVEV (reference sequence). This CDR3 is CASKFSGLAGRNEQFF.

The chain recombines TRBV4-1 with TRBJ1-5. Germline CDR1 MGHRA, CDR2 YSYEKL. This CDR3 is built from 14 residues. CDR3 loop: CASSYGGGDQPQHF.

The chain recombines TRBV27 with TRBJ2-7; lacking DNA, the TRBD1 call made by TCRdb goes unchecked. This CDR3 has 16 residues. The germline gives CDR1 MNHEY, CDR2 SMNVEV (reference sequence). The CDR3 spells CASNGPGDRDHYEQYF.

The rearrangement uses TRBV20-1 and TRBJ1-5; the TCRdb call, TRBD1, lacks DNA for checking. The CDR3 is 15 amino acids. CDR1 is DFQATT and CDR2 is SNEGSKA in the germline V gene (reference sequence). CDR3 region: CSARVLDRGGQPQHF.

The J gene is TRBJ2-2, the V gene TRBV5-1; TCRdb reports TRBD2, a call that lacks DNA to check it against. Germline lookup yields CDR1 SGHRS and CDR2 YFSETQ. The CDR3 totals 14 residues. The CDR3 region is CASSLTSSGGELFF.

V is TRBV10-3 and J is TRBJ2-1; the TRBD2 assignment by TCRdb is unverifiable without DNA. The CDR3 loop spans 14 amino acids. CDR1 ENHRY and CDR2 SYGVKD come from the germline V gene. This chain's CDR3 is CATLGTSGGNEQFF.

The chain joins TRBV7-9 to TRBJ1-3. The CDR3 consists of 12 residues. The germline CDR1 and CDR2 sequences are SEHNR and FQNEAQ (reference sequence). CDR3 residues: CASSLRTDTIYF.

The rearrangement joins TRBV25-1 to TRBJ1-2; TCRdb reports TRBD1, a call that lacks DNA to check it against. Looked up from germline, CDR1 is MGHDK and CDR2 is SYGVNS. CDR3 length: 13 residues. The CDR3 reads CASSPRGAYGYTF.